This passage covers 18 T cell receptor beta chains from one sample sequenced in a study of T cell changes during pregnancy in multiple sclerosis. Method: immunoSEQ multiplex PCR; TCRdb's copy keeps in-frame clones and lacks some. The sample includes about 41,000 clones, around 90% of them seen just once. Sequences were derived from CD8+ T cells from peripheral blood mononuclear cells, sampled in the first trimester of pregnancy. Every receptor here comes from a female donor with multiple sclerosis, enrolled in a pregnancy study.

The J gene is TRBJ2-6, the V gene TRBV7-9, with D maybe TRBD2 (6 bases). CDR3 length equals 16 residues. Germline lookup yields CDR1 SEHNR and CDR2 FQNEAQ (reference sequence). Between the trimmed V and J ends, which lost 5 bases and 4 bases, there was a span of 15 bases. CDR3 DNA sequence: TGTGCCAGCAGCCAAGATCTCGGGAGCGGGGCCAACGTCCTGACTTTC. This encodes CASSQDLGSGANVLTF.

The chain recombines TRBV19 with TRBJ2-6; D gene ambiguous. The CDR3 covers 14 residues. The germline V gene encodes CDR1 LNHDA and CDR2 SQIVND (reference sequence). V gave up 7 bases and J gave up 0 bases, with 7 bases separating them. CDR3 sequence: CASTESSGANVLTF. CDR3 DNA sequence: TGTGCCAGTACTGAGAGCTCTGGGGCCAACGTCCTGACTTTC.

The CDR3 spells CASSSFPSPGSYGYTF. The CDR3 DNA reads as TGTGCCAGCAGTTCTTTCCCCTCTCCAGGATCCTATGGCTACACCTTC. This chain uses TRBV6-5 with TRBJ1-2; D gene ambiguous. The ends were cut back, 4 bases at V and 4 bases at J, with 19 bases in the middle. Germline lookup yields CDR1 MNHEY and CDR2 SVGAGI. The CDR3 covers 16 residues.

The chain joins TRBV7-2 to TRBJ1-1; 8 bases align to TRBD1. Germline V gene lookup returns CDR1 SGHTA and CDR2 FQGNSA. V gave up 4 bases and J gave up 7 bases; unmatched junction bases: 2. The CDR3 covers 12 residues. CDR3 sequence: CASSWTGIEAFF. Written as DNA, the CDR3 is TGTGCCAGCAGCTGGACAGGGATTGAAGCTTTCTTT.

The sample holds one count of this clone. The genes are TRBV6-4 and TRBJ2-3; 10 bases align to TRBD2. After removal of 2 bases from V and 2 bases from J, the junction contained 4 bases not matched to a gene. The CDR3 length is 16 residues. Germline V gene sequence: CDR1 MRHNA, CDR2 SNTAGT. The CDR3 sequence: CASSDGSGGATDTQYF. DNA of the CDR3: TGTGCCAGCAGTGACGGCAGCGGGGGGGCCACAGATACGCAGTATTTT.

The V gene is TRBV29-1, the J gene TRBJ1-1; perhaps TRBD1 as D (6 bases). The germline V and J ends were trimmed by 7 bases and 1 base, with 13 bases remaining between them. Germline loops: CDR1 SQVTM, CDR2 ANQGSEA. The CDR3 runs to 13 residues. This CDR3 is CSAYGTWNTEAFF. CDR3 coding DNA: TGCAGCGCCTACGGGACATGGAACACTGAAGCTTTCTTT. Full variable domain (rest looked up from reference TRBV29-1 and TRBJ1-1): SAVISQKPSRDICQRGTSLTIQCQVDSQVTMMFWYRQQPGQSLTLIATANQGSEATYESGFVIDKFPISRPNLTFSTLTVSNMSPEDSSIYLCSAYGTWNTEAFFGQGTRLTVV.

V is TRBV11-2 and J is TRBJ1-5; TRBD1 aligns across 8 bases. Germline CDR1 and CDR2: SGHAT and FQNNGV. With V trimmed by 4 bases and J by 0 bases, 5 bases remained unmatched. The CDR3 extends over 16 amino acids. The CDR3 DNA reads TGTGCCAGCAGCTATACGACAGGGGCTAGCAATCAGCCCCAGCATTTT. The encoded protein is CASSYTTGASNQPQHF. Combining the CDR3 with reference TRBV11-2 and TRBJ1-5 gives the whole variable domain EAGVAQSPRYKIIEKRQSVAFWCNPISGHATLYWYQQILGQGPKLLIQFQNNGVVDDSQLPKDRFSAERLKGVDSTLKIQPAKLEDSAVYLCASSYTTGASNQPQHFGDGTRLSIL.

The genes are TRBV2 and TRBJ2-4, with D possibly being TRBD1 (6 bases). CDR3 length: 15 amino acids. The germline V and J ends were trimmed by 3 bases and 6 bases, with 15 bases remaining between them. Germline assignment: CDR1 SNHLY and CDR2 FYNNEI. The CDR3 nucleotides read TGTGCCAGCAGTGAGACAGGAGGAACCCTAAACATTCAGTACTTC. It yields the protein CASSETGGTLNIQYF.

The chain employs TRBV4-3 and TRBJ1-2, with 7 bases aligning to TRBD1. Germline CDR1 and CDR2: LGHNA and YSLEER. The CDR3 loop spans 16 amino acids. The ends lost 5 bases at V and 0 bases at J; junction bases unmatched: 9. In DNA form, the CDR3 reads TGCGCCAGCAGCGCCGGGACAGATATATCTAACTATGGCTACACCTTC. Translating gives CASSAGTDISNYGYTF.

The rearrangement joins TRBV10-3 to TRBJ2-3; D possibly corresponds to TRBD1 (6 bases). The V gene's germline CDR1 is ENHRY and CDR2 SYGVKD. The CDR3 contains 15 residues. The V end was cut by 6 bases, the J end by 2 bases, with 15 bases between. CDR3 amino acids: CAISLGNRDTDTQYF. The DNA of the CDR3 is TGTGCCATCAGCCTCGGAAACAGGGACACAGATACGCAGTATTTT.

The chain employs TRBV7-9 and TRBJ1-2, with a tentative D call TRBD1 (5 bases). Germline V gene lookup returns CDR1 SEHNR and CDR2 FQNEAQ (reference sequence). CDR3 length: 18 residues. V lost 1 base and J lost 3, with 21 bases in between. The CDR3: CASSLGAWTPDQDYGYTF. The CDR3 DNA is TGTGCCAGCAGCTTAGGTGCCTGGACACCTGATCAAGACTATGGCTACACCTTC.

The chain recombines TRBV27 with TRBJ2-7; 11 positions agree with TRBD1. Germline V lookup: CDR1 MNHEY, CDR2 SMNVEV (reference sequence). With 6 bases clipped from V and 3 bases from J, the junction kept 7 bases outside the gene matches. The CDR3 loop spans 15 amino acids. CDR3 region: CASSIGTGGIYEQYF. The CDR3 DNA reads TGTGCCAGCAGCATCGGGACAGGGGGAATCTACGAGCAGTACTTC.

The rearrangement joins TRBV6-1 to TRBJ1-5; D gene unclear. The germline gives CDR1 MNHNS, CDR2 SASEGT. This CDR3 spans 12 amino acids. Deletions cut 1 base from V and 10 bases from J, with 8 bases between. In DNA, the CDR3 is TGTGCCAGCAGTGAAGGGAGTGGACCCCAGCATTTT. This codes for CASSEGSGPQHF.

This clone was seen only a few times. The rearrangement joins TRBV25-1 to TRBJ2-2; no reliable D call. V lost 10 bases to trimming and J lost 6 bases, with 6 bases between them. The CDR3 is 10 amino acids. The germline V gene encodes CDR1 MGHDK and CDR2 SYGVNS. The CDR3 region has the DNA TGTGCCACCGGGTCCGGGGAGCTGTTTTTT. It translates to CATGSGELFF.

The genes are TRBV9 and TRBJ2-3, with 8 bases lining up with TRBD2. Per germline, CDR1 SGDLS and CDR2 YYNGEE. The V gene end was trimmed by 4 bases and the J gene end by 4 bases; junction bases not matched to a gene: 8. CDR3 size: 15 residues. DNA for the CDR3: TGTGCCAGCAGCATCGGACTAGCATCCGCAGATACGCAGTATTTT. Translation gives CASSIGLASADTQYF.

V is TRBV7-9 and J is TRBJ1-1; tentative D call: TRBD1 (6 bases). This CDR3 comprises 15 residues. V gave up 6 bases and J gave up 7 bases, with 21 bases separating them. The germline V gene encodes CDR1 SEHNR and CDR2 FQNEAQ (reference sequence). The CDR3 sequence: CASRPEGQILDEAFF. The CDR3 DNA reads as TGTGCCAGCAGACCCGAAGGACAGATCTTAGATGAAGCTTTCTTT.

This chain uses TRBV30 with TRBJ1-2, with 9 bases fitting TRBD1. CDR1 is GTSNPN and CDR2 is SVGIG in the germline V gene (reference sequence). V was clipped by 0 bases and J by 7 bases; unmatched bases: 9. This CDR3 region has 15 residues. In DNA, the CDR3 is TGTGCCTGGAGTGTACCCCCGGGACAGGGATTTGGCTACACCTTC. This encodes CAWSVPPGQGFGYTF.

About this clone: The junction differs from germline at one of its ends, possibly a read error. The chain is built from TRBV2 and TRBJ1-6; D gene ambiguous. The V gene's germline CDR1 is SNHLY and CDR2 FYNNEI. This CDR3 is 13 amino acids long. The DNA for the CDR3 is TGTGCCAGCCGTGACGGCGGGAACTCACCCCTCCACTTT. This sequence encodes CASRDGGNSPLHF.